Following are 9 T cell receptor beta chains from one sample sequenced in a study of T cell repertoires in cytomegalovirus infection. In TCRdb, the reads were re-called with MiXCR into one record per CDR3 protein. The sample consists of 300,000 to 400,000 distinct CDR3 sequences, 29% of them appearing once. Their cognate antigens are unknown. The starting material was cultured PBMCs, obtained from culture after CMV antigen stimulation. These receptors originate from a human donor in good health (CMV status not recorded). Some clones in this sample may be carry-over from other donors' samples.

This chain's CDR3 is CASSAGLPNRDYEQYF. CDR3 DNA sequence: TGTGCCAGCAGTGCGGGACTCCCCAACAGGGACTACGAGCAGTACTTC. The chain couples TRBV7-3 to TRBJ2-7; D may be TRBD1 or TRBD2 (6 bases each). V was shortened by 6 bases and J by 3 bases, with 21 bases between the two germline ends. Germline CDR1 and CDR2: SGHTA and FQGTGA. This CDR3 has 16 amino acids.

V usage is TRBV6-1 and J usage is TRBJ1-4, with D possibly TRBD1 on 5 matching bases. Trimming cost V 3 bases and J 10 bases, with 15 bases left between them. CDR1 is MNHNS, CDR2 SASEGT, per germline. The CDR3 loop spans 14 amino acids. The DNA of the CDR3 is TGTGCCAGCAGTGATCAACGGCAGGGTGGAAAACTGTTTTTT. This sequence encodes CASSDQRQGGKLFF.

This clonotype was seen a few times. This chain connects TRBV27 to TRBJ2-7; the D gene is possibly TRBD1 (5 bases). Germline CDR1 MNHEY, CDR2 SMNVEV (reference sequence). The CDR3 is made up of 13 amino acids. V dropped 4 bases and J dropped 3 bases, with 10 bases sitting between them. The CDR3 DNA follows: TGTGCCAGCAGTTATAAGGGGAACTACGAGCAGTACTTC. Translated, it gives CASSYKGNYEQYF.

This clonotype came up a few times. The genes are TRBV12-3 or TRBV12-4 and TRBJ1-2; unclear D gene. V was cut by 4 bases and J by 1 base, with 16 bases left in between. The length of the CDR3 is 16 residues. CDR3 nucleotides: TGTGCCAGCAGTTGGGCCAGGTACCTTATTAACTATGGCTACACCTTC. It translates to CASSWARYLINYGYTF.

In its sample, this clonotype was seen a few times. The chain joins TRBV7-8 to TRBJ1-1; D is undetermined. V was clipped by 8 bases and J by 2 bases, with 6 bases between them. The CDR3 totals 11 residues. Germline lookup yields CDR1 SGHVS and CDR2 FQNEAQ. Here the CDR3 DNA reads TGTGCCAGCCAGGAAAACACTGAAGCTTTCTTT. Translation gives CASQENTEAFF.

Of note for this clonotype: Since a much larger clone is just one base distant, this may be a read error. V and J are TRBV6-1 and TRBJ2-3; 12 bases line up with TRBD2. Per the germline V gene, CDR1 is MNHNS and CDR2 is SASEGT. The CDR3 length is 20 residues. Here the CDR3 DNA reads TGTGCCAGCAGTGTCGCGACTAGCGGGAGTCGAGCCACTAGCACAGAGACGCAGTATTTT. As protein: CASSVATSGSRATSTETQYF.

The gene calls are TRBV11-2 and TRBJ1-3, with TRBD1 as a possible D gene (6 bases). The ends were cut back, 1 base at V and 2 bases at J, with 9 bases in the middle. Germline assignment: CDR1 SGHAT and CDR2 FQNNGV. The CDR3 covers 15 residues. CDR3 protein: CASSLGQVAGNTIYF. CDR3 nucleotides: TGTGCCAGCAGCTTAGGACAGGTCGCTGGAAACACCATATATTTT.

The gene calls are TRBV27 and TRBJ1-1; D gene uncertain. V was shortened by 0 bases and J by 5 bases, with 13 bases between the two germline ends. Germline lookup yields CDR1 MNHEY and CDR2 SMNVEV (reference sequence). This CDR3 has 15 amino acids. CDR3 nucleotides: TGTGCCAGCAGTTTATCGATAACGGCGGGAACTGAAGCTTTCTTT. Residues: CASSLSITAGTEAFF.

The gene calls are TRBV4-1 and TRBJ1-6; tentatively, D is TRBD1 (5 bases). There are 15 residues in the CDR3. The V and J ends lost 3 bases and 7 bases respectively, with 13 bases between them. From germline, CDR1 is MGHRA and CDR2 YSYEKL. CDR3 residues: CASSHYHGTNSPLHF. CDR3 DNA: TGCGCCAGCAGCCACTACCATGGGACGAATTCACCCCTCCACTTT.